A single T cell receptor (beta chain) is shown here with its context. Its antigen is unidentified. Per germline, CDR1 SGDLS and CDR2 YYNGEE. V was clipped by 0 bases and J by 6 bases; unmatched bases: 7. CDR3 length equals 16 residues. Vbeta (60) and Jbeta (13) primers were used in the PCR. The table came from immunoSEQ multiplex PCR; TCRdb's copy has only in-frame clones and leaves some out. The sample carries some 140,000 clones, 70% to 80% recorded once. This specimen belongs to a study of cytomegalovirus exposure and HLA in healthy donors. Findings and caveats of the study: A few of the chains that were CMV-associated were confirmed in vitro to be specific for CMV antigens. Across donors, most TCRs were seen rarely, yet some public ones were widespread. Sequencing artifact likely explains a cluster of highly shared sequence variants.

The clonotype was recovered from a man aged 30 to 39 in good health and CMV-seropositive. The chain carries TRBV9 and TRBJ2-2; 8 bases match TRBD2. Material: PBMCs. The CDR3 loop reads CASSVGGREGAGELFF. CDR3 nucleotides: TGTGCCAGCAGCGTAGGGGGTCGGGAGGGCGCCGGGGAGCTGTTTTTT.